The subject of this entry is one TCR beta chain. What it binds is not known. The data are from a study of T cell responses to AZD1222 COVID-19 vaccine. Study-level findings and limits: A reported finding is that nearly half of spike-specific TCRs target unmutated variant regions. Following two doses of AZD1222, Spike-specific TCR breadth and depth rose.

Profiling relied on immunoSEQ multiplex PCR, and the TCRdb table lists in-frame clones only, not all of them. The table shows approximately 69,000 clones, with 75% to 90% occurring only once. Trimming pared 3 bases from V and 2 bases from J, leaving 2 bases between. Germline V lookup: CDR1 SGHTA, CDR2 FQGNSA. The length of the CDR3 is 12 residues. The chain links TRBV7-2 to TRBJ2-4; D remains unclear. The sequence was collected from an adult who received the AZD1222 COVID-19 vaccine. The material was peripheral blood, obtained 28 days after the second AZD1222 dose. CDR3 coding DNA: TGTGCCAGCAGCTTGTCCAAAAACATTCAGTACTTC. It codes for CASSLSKNIQYF.